A single sample gave rise to the 27 T cell receptor beta chains below, sequenced in a study of Graves' ophthalmopathy and Graves' hyperthyroidism. RNA transcripts were the template, and TCR beta CDR3 regions were amplified from them. A first-round RT-PCR used HTBI primers, followed by a second-round multiplex PCR. One entry per CDR3 protein, called by TCRdb with MiXCR from the multiplex PCR reads. The sample has a few hundred thousand distinct CDR3 sequences, under 25% seen once. Sequences were obtained from peripheral blood. These receptors were collected from a woman younger than 30 with stable Graves' hyperthyroidism.

This clonotype came up many times. The V call is TRBV9, the J call TRBJ2-5, with 8 bases fitting TRBD2. J was trimmed by 5 bases and V by 2 bases; bases with no gene match: 8. The CDR3 is made up of 15 amino acids. CDR1 is SGDLS, CDR2 YYNGEE, per germline. CDR3 region: CASSVSSGTGETQYF. In DNA form, the CDR3 reads TGTGCCAGCAGCGTGAGTAGCGGGACTGGGGAGACCCAGTACTTC. Filled out from reference TRBV9 and TRBJ2-5, the complete variable domain reads DSGVTQTPKHLITATGQRVTLRCSPRSGDLSVYWYQQSLDQGLQFLIQYYNGEERAKGNILERFSAQQFPDLHSELNLSSLELGDSALYFCASSVSSGTGETQYFGPGTRLLVL.

This clonotype occurred many times. This chain uses TRBV27 with TRBJ2-7; perhaps D is TRBD1 or TRBD2 (5 bases each). Between the trimmed V and J ends, which lost 3 bases and 6 bases, there was a span of 12 bases. CDR3 length: 13 residues. Germline V CDR1 and CDR2: MNHEY, SMNVEV (reference sequence). The CDR3: CASSFSRAGEQYF. CDR3 nucleotide sequence: TGTGCCAGCAGTTTTAGCAGGGCGGGCGAGCAGTACTTC.

Many counts were recorded for this clonotype. The chain recombines TRBV9 with TRBJ2-2; TRBD2 is a possible D gene (7 bases). CDR1 SGDLS and CDR2 YYNGEE come from the germline V gene. The CDR3 runs to 17 residues. Trimming cost V 0 bases and J 0 bases, with 12 bases left between them. This CDR3 reads CASSVGGGLANTGELFF. CDR3 DNA sequence: TGTGCCAGCAGCGTAGGGGGGGGCCTCGCGAACACCGGGGAGCTGTTTTTT.

In this sample, this clonotype turned up many times. The CDR3 reads CASSARTQRDEQYF. CDR3 DNA sequence: TGTGCCAGTAGTGCCCGGACCCAAAGAGACGAGCAGTACTTC. The chain carries TRBV19 and TRBJ2-7, with unresolved D. Germline V gives CDR1 LNHDA, CDR2 SQIVND (reference sequence). CDR3 length: 14 residues. V lost 5 bases and J lost 5, with 16 bases in between. Complete variable domain (other parts from reference TRBV19 and TRBJ2-7): DGGITQSPKYLFRKEGQNVTLSCEQNLNHDAMYWYRQDPGQGLRLIYYSQIVNDFQKGDIAEGYSVSREKKESFPLTVTSAQKNPTAFYLCASSARTQRDEQYFGPGTRLTVT.

This clonotype was counted a few times. This chain connects TRBV7-9 to TRBJ2-5; 8 bases agree with TRBD1. The CDR3 is 14 residues long. CDR1 and CDR2 from the germline V gene are SEHNR and FQNEAQ (reference sequence). Trimming took 6 bases from V and 5 from J; bases not matched to a gene: 8. The CDR3 nucleotides read TGTGCCAGCAGACCTCGGACAGGGTGGGAGACCCAGTACTTC. Protein product: CASRPRTGWETQYF.

The chain has TRBV4-1 and TRBJ1-2; D is unclear. Germline V gives CDR1 MGHRA, CDR2 YSYEKL. Trimming stripped 0 bases from V and 8 bases from J, with 7 bases between. The CDR3 totals 12 residues. The CDR3 DNA reads TGCGCCAGCAGCCAAGATCGTCGGGGCTACACCTTC. This translates into CASSQDRRGYTF.

This clonotype was counted ten times or more. The rearrangement uses TRBV9 and TRBJ1-1; no reliable D call. This CDR3 comprises 13 residues. Germline CDR1 is SGDLS and CDR2 is YYNGEE. Trimming left V 3 bases short and J 7 bases short, with 13 bases between. CDR3 residues: CASSAPWEVEAFF. CDR3 in DNA: TGTGCCAGCAGCGCCCCGTGGGAAGTTGAAGCTTTCTTT.

This clonotype was observed many times. The rearrangement links TRBV2 to TRBJ1-1; 8 nucleotides match TRBD1. The CDR3 runs 15 residues. Trimming at V came to 7 bases and at J to 5 bases, leaving 12 bases not matched to a gene. Germline V lookup: CDR1 SNHLY, CDR2 FYNNEI. In DNA, the CDR3 is TGTGCCAGCACCCGAGAGGGCAGGGGGCAAACTGAAGCTTTCTTT. This gives the protein CASTREGRGQTEAFF.

This clonotype was counted ten times or more. One end of the junction is discordant with germline, which a read error may explain. The CDR3 DNA reads as TGTGCCAGCAGCTTAATGTCAGGGATATTGGGAAACATTAAGTACTTC. Its translation: CASSLMSGILGNIKYF. The rearrangement uses TRBV7-9 and TRBJ2-4; a weak D match, TRBD1 (5 bases). Per the germline V gene, CDR1 is SEHNR and CDR2 is FQNEAQ (reference sequence). The CDR3 runs 16 residues.

The gene calls are TRBV28 and TRBJ1-1; 8 bases line up with TRBD1. This CDR3 spans 12 amino acids. Germline lookup yields CDR1 MDHEN and CDR2 SYDVKM. J lost 11 bases, V lost 3 bases, and 5 bases had no gene match. The CDR3 loop is CASSFGQGTAFF. CDR3 bases: TGTGCCAGCAGTTTCGGACAGGGTACTGCTTTCTTT.

The rearrangement links TRBV7-9 to TRBJ1-6, with D unclear. V lost 0 bases and J lost 5, with 8 bases in between. Germline V gives CDR1 SEHNR, CDR2 FQNEAQ (reference sequence). The CDR3 contains 15 residues. The CDR3 DNA is TGTGCCAGCAGCTTAGCAAGGCAGCATAATTCACCCCTCCACTTT. It codes for CASSLARQHNSPLHF.

This clonotype showed up just a few times. The J gene is TRBJ2-2, the V gene TRBV3-1; D gene uncertain. CDR1 is LGHDT and CDR2 is YNNKEL in the germline V gene (reference sequence). The CDR3 has 13 amino acids. Between the trimmed V and J ends, which lost 4 bases and 6 bases, there was a span of 9 bases. The CDR3 DNA follows: TGTGCCAGCAGCCGGAAGGGCGCCGGGGAGCTGTTTTTT. This encodes CASSRKGAGELFF.

V gene TRBV6-1 combines with J gene TRBJ2-7; D perhaps matches TRBD2 (6 bases). The CDR3 sequence is 12 residues long. Germline CDR1 MNHNS, CDR2 SASEGT. V lost 11 bases, J lost 10 bases, and 21 bases lay in between. The CDR3 DNA follows: TGTGCCGGCACGGAGACTAGTTCCCTCCAGTACGTC. This codes for CAGTETSSLQYV.

This chain connects TRBV7-8 to TRBJ1-1; the D is unclear. V was clipped by 3 bases and J by 0 bases, with 8 bases between them. Germline loops: CDR1 SGHVS, CDR2 FQNEAQ. This CDR3 has 14 amino acids. The CDR3, as DNA: TGTGCCAGCAGCTTTCCACAAATGAACACTGAAGCTTTCTTT. The encoded protein is CASSFPQMNTEAFF.

This clonotype occurred many times. V is TRBV12-3 or TRBV12-4 and J is TRBJ2-7; a possible D gene is TRBD2 (6 bases). Trimming left V 7 bases short and J 6 bases short, with 10 bases between. The CDR3 length is 11 residues. The CDR3 reads CASTPGSEQYF. Written as DNA, the CDR3 is TGTGCCAGCACCCCCGGGAGCGAGCAGTACTTC.

V gene TRBV6-1 combines with J gene TRBJ2-5; D perhaps matches TRBD2 (6 bases). Germline V gives CDR1 MNHNS, CDR2 SASEGT. The CDR3 sequence is 15 residues long. The V end was cut by 6 bases, the J end by 1 base, with 15 bases between. The CDR3 sequence: CASSPTRTTQETQYF. The CDR3 nucleotides are TGTGCCAGCAGCCCGACCCGGACTACCCAAGAGACCCAGTACTTC.

This clonotype was observed at least ten times. This chain joins TRBV12-3 or TRBV12-4 and TRBJ1-3; D may be TRBD1 (6 bases). Trimming stripped 5 bases from V and 7 bases from J, with 12 bases between. The CDR3 is made up of 13 amino acids. CDR3: CASSDRLGNTIYF. The CDR3 DNA follows: TGTGCCAGCAGTGACAGGCTAGGGAACACCATATATTTT.

In this sample, this clonotype turned up many times. The chain uses TRBV20-1 and TRBJ2-5; D is uncertain. CDR3 size: 15 residues. V lost 6 bases, J lost 5 bases, and 22 bases lay in between. CDR1 is DFQATT and CDR2 is SNEGSKA in the germline V gene (reference sequence). DNA for the CDR3: TGCAGTGCCTATCCGGCGCAACAGCACTGGGAGACCCAGTACTTC. Amino acid sequence: CSAYPAQQHWETQYF.

The V and J genes are TRBV30 and TRBJ2-2; possibly TRBD2 for D (5 bases). CDR1 GTSNPN and CDR2 SVGIG come from the germline V gene (reference sequence). V was pared by 3 bases and J by 1 base, with 9 bases between. The CDR3 has 14 amino acids. The DNA of the CDR3 is TGTGCCTGGAGAGGCACTAGGAACACCGGGGAGCTGTTTTTT. Translation gives CAWRGTRNTGELFF.

This clonotype was observed many times. This chain joins TRBV7-8 and TRBJ2-7, with D maybe TRBD2 (5 bases). V lost 5 bases to trimming and J lost 1 base, with 12 bases between them. The CDR3 sequence is 14 residues long. Germline loops: CDR1 SGHVS, CDR2 FQNEAQ. In DNA, the CDR3 is TGTGCCAGCAGCAACAAACTAGTTTCCTACGAGCAGTACTTC. Its protein product is CASSNKLVSYEQYF.

This clonotype was detected ten times or more. V is TRBV12-3 or TRBV12-4 and J is TRBJ2-7, with unresolved D. Trimming took 10 bases from V and 0 from J, leaving 7 bases between them. The CDR3 consists of 11 residues. In nucleotides, the CDR3 is TGTGCCACCGCCAGCTCCTACGAGCAGTACTTC. Amino acids: CATASSYEQYF.

The gene calls are TRBV7-9 and TRBJ2-5; D is unclear. Trimming removed 1 base at V and 1 base at J, with 10 bases between. The CDR3 sequence is 15 residues long. Germline assignment: CDR1 SEHNR and CDR2 FQNEAQ (reference sequence). The CDR3 sequence is CASSLVISFQETQYF. The CDR3 region has the DNA TGTGCCAGCAGCTTAGTCATTTCCTTCCAAGAGACCCAGTACTTC.

This clonotype showed up many times. The J gene is TRBJ1-1, the V gene TRBV28, with a weak D call TRBD1 (5 bases). V was shortened by 2 bases and J by 2 bases, with 24 bases between the two germline ends. The CDR3 is 19 residues long. In germline, CDR1 is MDHEN, CDR2 SYDVKM. The CDR3 region is CASSLGGIFRAWENTEAFF. CDR3 coding DNA: TGTGCCAGCAGTTTAGGGGGAATTTTCCGGGCCTGGGAAAACACTGAAGCTTTCTTT.

Turning to this clonotype: A much bigger clone sits one base away, suggesting this may be a read error. The chain combines TRBV20-1 with TRBJ2-5; D perhaps matches TRBD1 (6 bases). Germline V CDR1 and CDR2: DFQATT, SNEGSKA (reference sequence). This CDR3 spans 15 amino acids. CDR3 sequence (DNA): TGCAGTGCTACGCCGGGACAATCGTACCAAGAGACCCTGTACTTC. It translates to CSATPGQSYQETLYF.

The chain is built from TRBV7-2 and TRBJ2-5, with no clear D. V was shortened by 2 bases and J by 5 bases, with 12 bases between the two germline ends. Germline V gives CDR1 SGHTA, CDR2 FQGNSA. The CDR3 is 14 amino acids. CDR3 in amino acids: CASSLTPSSETQYF. The CDR3 nucleotides read TGTGCCAGCAGCTTAACCCCCTCAAGCGAGACCCAGTACTTC.

The CDR3 nucleotides are TGCGCCAGCAGCCCCTTGGCCGGCGGGGATAGCAATCAGCCCCAGCATTTT. It specifies CASSPLAGGDSNQPQHF. The chain couples TRBV4-1 to TRBJ1-5; no firm D call. This CDR3 region has 17 residues. Germline V gene data show CDR1 as MGHRA and CDR2 as YSYEKL. Trimming shortened V by 4 bases and J by 0 bases, and 16 bases separated the two germline ends.

This clonotype was detected many times. The genes are TRBV6-5 and TRBJ2-7; TRBD1 agrees at 7 bases. Germline values: CDR1 MNHEY, CDR2 SVGAGI. V lost 9 bases to trimming and J lost 5 bases; unmatched junction nucleotides: 10. The CDR3 length is 13 residues. The CDR3 DNA reads as TGTGCCAGTACGTACAGGGGCTCGGACGAGCAGTACTTC. It encodes CASTYRGSDEQYF.